A selection of T cell receptor beta chains follows, all from one sample in a study of blood T cell repertoires in COVID-19. Some clones are missing from TCRdb's copy, which holds only in-frame ones; the method was immunoSEQ multiplex PCR. The data hold 150,000 to 200,000 clones, with roughly 79% observed a single time. Sequencing was performed on peripheral blood. Receptors originate from a woman aged 70 to 79 with acute or convalescent COVID-19. Each CDR3 is given with its conserved first and last residue. D genes are given only for firm matches. Clone size is stated in some rows and not others, as once, few, many or a class when expanded.

d_call	v_call	clone_size	j_call	cdr3_nt	cdr3_aa
TRBD1	TRBV4-1	NA	TRBJ1-2	TGCGCCAGCAGCCAAGAAGCCTCGGACAGGGTATATGGCTACACCTTC	CASSQEASDRVYGYTF
TRBD1	TRBV2	NA	TRBJ1-2	TGTGCCAGCAGTCGGGACAGTTTCCCTAACTATGGCTACACCTTC	CASSRDSFPNYGYTF
TRBD2	TRBV19	NA	TRBJ2-1	TGTGCCAGTAGCCCCCGGGAGGGCTCCTACAATGAGCAGTTCTTC	CASSPREGSYNEQFF
NA	TRBV29-1	NA	TRBJ2-2	TGCAGCGTTATCGATCCAAAACGGGCCGGGGAGCTGTTTTTT	CSVIDPKRAGELFF
TRBD2	TRBV3-1/TRBV3-2	NA	TRBJ2-7	TGTGCCAGCAGCCAAGACCCTAGCGGGAGTATGGACGAGCAGTACTTC	CASSQDPSGSMDEQYF
NA	TRBV6-1	NA	TRBJ2-7	TGTGCCAGCAGTGACGTCTCGGGATCCTACGAGCAGTACTTC	CASSDVSGSYEQYF
NA	TRBV30	NA	TRBJ2-5	TGTGCCTGGAGTGAACAGATTGAAGAGACCCAGTACTTC	CAWSEQIEETQYF
NA	TRBV6-5	NA	TRBJ1-1	TGTGCCAGCAGTAGACCGACAACACCTGAAGCTTTCTTT	CASSRPTTPEAFF
NA	TRBV27	NA	TRBJ1-3	TGTGCCAGCAGTCCAACTCTGGACAGTTACTCTGGAAACACCATATATTTT	CASSPTLDSYSGNTIYF
NA	TRBV7-9	NA	TRBJ1-2	TGTGCCAGCAGCCTCACTGGGGGCCGAATCTATGGCTACACCTTC	CASSLTGGRIYGYTF
NA	TRBV20-1	NA	TRBJ1-2	TGCAGTGCTAGTGGACAGAAAACTAACTATGGCTACACCTTC	CSASGQKTNYGYTF
TRBD2	TRBV30	NA	TRBJ2-2	TGTGCCTGGAGCCCCGTCGGACTAGCGAGAAACACCGGGGAGCTGTTTTTT	CAWSPVGLARNTGELFF
NA	TRBV21-1	NA	TRBJ2-6	TGTGCCAGCAGCAAGGAGGGCGTCGGGGGACAGGGGGCGGTTTCTGGGGCCAACGTCCTGACTTTC	CASSKEGVGGQGAVSGANVLTF
NA	TRBV5-1	NA	TRBJ2-3	TGCGCCAGCAGTTGGGCCGGGGGAGATACGCAGTATTTT	CASSWAGGDTQYF
NA	TRBV2	NA	TRBJ1-6	TGTGCCAGCAGTGAACAGGGCTCTGATTCACCCCTCCACTTT	CASSEQGSDSPLHF
NA	TRBV7-8	NA	TRBJ2-3	TGTGCCAGCAGCCCTCGAGGAGGGCCGACCACAGATACGCAGTATTTT	CASSPRGGPTTDTQYF
TRBD1	TRBV30	once	TRBJ1-2	TGTGCCTGGAGCGTACAGACAGGGGGCGATGGCTACACCTTC	CAWSVQTGGDGYTF
NA	TRBV5-6	NA	TRBJ2-7	TGTGCCAGCAGCTTTGGGCCTAGCTCGTCCTCCGAGCAGTACTTC	CASSFGPSSSSEQYF
NA	TRBV13	NA	TRBJ1-2	TGTGCCAGCAGAACTAGCGCCGGGCCCGCTAACTATGGCTACACCTTC	CASRTSAGPANYGYTF
TRBD2	TRBV5-6	NA	TRBJ2-1	TGTGCCAGCAGCGTGACTAGCGGGAGCTGGCAGTTCTTC	CASSVTSGSWQFF
NA	TRBV5-6	NA	TRBJ2-7	TGTGCCAGCAGCTTATTCCGGGGAAATGAGCAGTACTTC	CASSLFRGNEQYF
NA	TRBV3-1/TRBV3-2	once	TRBJ1-1	TGTGCCAGCAGTTACAGGTCGGACACTGAAGCTTTCTTT	CASSYRSDTEAFF
NA	TRBV7-2	NA	TRBJ1-1	TGTGCCAGCAGCTTGGTGGGGGGAGGGACTGAAGCTTTCTTT	CASSLVGGGTEAFF
NA	TRBV2	NA	TRBJ2-2	TGTGCCAGCCGACTACTAGGGGGGAACACCGGGGAGCTGTTTTTT	CASRLLGGNTGELFF
NA	TRBV4-2	once	TRBJ2-7	TGTGCCAGCAGCCCTACGGCCGAGGGCTACGAGCAGTACTTC	CASSPTAEGYEQYF
TRBD2	TRBV30	NA	TRBJ2-2	TGTGCCGGTAGACTAGCGGGAAACACCGGGGAGCTGTTTTTT	CAGRLAGNTGELFF
NA	TRBV7-9	NA	TRBJ2-1	TGTGCCAGCAGCTTAAGAGCATCGTCCTACAATGAGCAGTTCTTC	CASSLRASSYNEQFF
NA	TRBV3-1/TRBV3-2	NA	TRBJ1-1	TGTGCCAGCACCCCCCGGACTCATAGCACTGAAGCTTTCTTT	CASTPRTHSTEAFF
TRBD2	TRBV5-1	NA	TRBJ2-1	TGCGCCAGCAGCTTGGGGGCGGGAGAGTACTACAATGAGCAGTTCTTC	CASSLGAGEYYNEQFF
TRBD2	TRBV7-6	few	TRBJ2-3	TGTGCCAGCAGCCATAGACTAGCGGGAGGAACAGATACGCAGTATTTT	CASSHRLAGGTDTQYF
NA	TRBV15	once	TRBJ2-7	TGTGCCACCAGCAGAATGGGCAGACAATACGAGCAGTACTTC	CATSRMGRQYEQYF